Each of the 18 T cell receptor beta chains below was sequenced from the same sample in a study of Ad26.COV2.S vaccination and SARS-CoV-2 variants. Specified treatment: 15 to 20 received Ad26.COV2.S at low or high dose, single or two shots; about 5 received placebo; per-sample allocation not given. Sample collection was performed on day 63 after the first vaccine or placebo injection. The data were produced by immunoSEQ multiplex PCR, yet TCRdb's version contains in-frame clones alone and is incomplete. Of about 420,000 clones in the sample, approximately 90% were seen once. The input for sequencing was peripheral blood, taken in a trial of Ad26.COV2.S vaccine versus placebo. Receptor source: a person between 18 and 65 years old who received the Ad26.COV2.S COVID-19 vaccine or a placebo.

The rearrangement joins TRBV7-2 to TRBJ1-2; D is unresolved. The CDR3 runs to 16 residues. Trimming removed 1 base from V and 8 bases from J, with 20 bases in between. Germline CDR1 reads SGHTA; CDR2 reads FQGNSA. The CDR3 sequence is CASSLGQDPARGGYTF. The CDR3 DNA reads TGTGCCAGCAGCTTAGGGCAAGATCCCGCTCGGGGAGGCTACACCTTC.

Remarks on this clone: The same CDR3 arises from other DNA sequences in this sample as well. V usage is TRBV4-3 and J usage is TRBJ2-5; weak D call: TRBD2 (6 bases). Between the trimmed V and J ends, which lost 1 base and 4 bases, there was a span of 13 bases. The CDR3 contains 15 residues. Germline V gene data show CDR1 as LGHNA and CDR2 as YSLEER. DNA of the CDR3: TGCGCCAGCAGCCAAGGGAGCGGAGGGCTAGAGACCCAGTACTTC. Translating it yields CASSQGSGGLETQYF.

J is TRBJ1-1 and V is TRBV2; no clear D. V lost 2 bases to trimming and J lost 7 bases, with 8 bases between them. The CDR3 is 12 amino acids. Germline CDR1 SNHLY, CDR2 FYNNEI. CDR3 in amino acids: CASSERAGEAFF. CDR3 DNA: TGTGCCAGCAGTGAAAGGGCGGGTGAAGCTTTCTTT.

J is TRBJ2-2 and V is TRBV9; D ambiguous. Germline CDR1 SGDLS, CDR2 YYNGEE. Trimming left V 0 bases short and J 4 bases short, with 10 bases between. This CDR3 has 15 residues. Here the CDR3 DNA reads TGTGCCAGCAGCGTAGAAGCCTTAGCCACCGGGGAGCTGTTTTTT. Protein: CASSVEALATGELFF. Full variable domain (missing parts from reference TRBV9 and TRBJ2-2): DSGVTQTPKHLITATGQRVTLRCSPRSGDLSVYWYQQSLDQGLQFLIQYYNGEERAKGNILERFSAQQFPDLHSELNLSSLELGDSALYFCASSVEALATGELFFGEGSRLTVL.

The chain recombines TRBV19 with TRBJ1-3; TRBD1 might be the D (6 bases). Germline values: CDR1 LNHDA, CDR2 SQIVND (reference sequence). The length of the CDR3 is 14 residues. The CDR3 reads CATSRSGARNTIYF. In DNA form, the CDR3 reads TGTGCTACAAGCAGGTCAGGGGCCCGAAACACCATATATTTT.

This chain joins TRBV7-6 and TRBJ2-7; D possibly uses TRBD1 or TRBD2 (5 bases each). The CDR3 is made up of 14 amino acids. Trimming cost V 2 bases and J 2 bases, with 10 bases left between them. Germline V gene lookup returns CDR1 SGHVS and CDR2 FNYEAQ. CDR3 DNA: TGTGCCAGCAGCTTACGGGACGGAACCTACGAGCAGTACTTC. This sequence encodes CASSLRDGTYEQYF.

This sequence joins TRBV24-1 and TRBJ1-5; TRBD1 might be the D (5 bases). V gave up 2 bases and J gave up 12 bases, with 10 bases separating them. The germline gives CDR1 KGHDR, CDR2 SFDVKD. This CDR3 contains 12 residues. The DNA of the CDR3 is TGTGCCACCAGTGATTCGCAGGGTCGCCAGCATTTT. It translates to CATSDSQGRQHF.

The V gene is TRBV5-6, the J gene TRBJ2-7; 8 bases are a match to TRBD1. Germline trimming cut 0 bases from V and 9 bases from J; bases unmatched to any gene: 8. Germline CDR1 SGHDT, CDR2 YYEEEE. The CDR3 length is 14 residues. CDR3 nucleotides: TGTGCCAGCAGCTTGGGGGCAGGGGGCGCTGGGCAGTACTTC. Its translation: CASSLGAGGAGQYF.

This clone was detected only once. The gene calls are TRBV19 and TRBJ2-3; 9 bases are shared with TRBD2. CDR1 is LNHDA and CDR2 is SQIVND in the germline V gene (reference sequence). The CDR3 is 15 amino acids. The V and J ends lost 3 bases and 3 bases, in that order; junction bases with no gene match: 4. The CDR3 reads CASSILAGRTDTQYF. The CDR3 bases are TGTGCCAGTAGTATCCTAGCGGGGCGGACAGATACGCAGTATTTT.

This chain connects TRBV5-6 to TRBJ2-7; D perhaps matches TRBD2 (6 bases). Germline assignment: CDR1 SGHDT and CDR2 YYEEEE. CDR3 length equals 14 residues. V was shortened by 1 base and J by 2 bases, with 10 bases between the two germline ends. CDR3 region: CASSLSGRPYEQYF. CDR3 coding DNA: TGTGCCAGCAGCTTGTCGGGGAGGCCCTACGAGCAGTACTTC.

The genes are TRBV4-3 and TRBJ2-2; 9 nucleotides match TRBD2. Germline lookup yields CDR1 LGHNA and CDR2 YSLEER. There are 16 residues in the CDR3. The V segment lost 2 bases and the J segment 2 bases; nucleotides outside the gene matches: 3. For the CDR3, the DNA is TGCGCCAGCAGCCAAAGACTAGCGGTCAACACCGGGGAGCTGTTTTTT. Translating it yields CASSQRLAVNTGELFF.

The chain links TRBV19 to TRBJ2-1; D remains ambiguous. The V gene lost 5 bases and the J gene lost 1 base, with 9 bases spanning the gap. Per germline, CDR1 LNHDA and CDR2 SQIVND (reference sequence). The CDR3 is made up of 14 amino acids. The CDR3 region is CASSPQRSYNEQFF. The CDR3 DNA reads TGTGCCAGTAGTCCCCAGAGGTCCTACAATGAGCAGTTCTTC.

CDR3 coding DNA: TGTGCCAGCAGCTTAAACCCGGGGGCTGGCACTGAAGCTTTCTTT. This encodes CASSLNPGAGTEAFF. J is TRBJ1-1 and V is TRBV7-3; maybe TRBD1 (6 bases). Looked up from germline, CDR1 is SGHTA and CDR2 is FQGTGA. This CDR3 is built from 15 residues. Trimming took off 1 base at V and 4 bases at J, with 13 bases between the two ends. The complete variable domain, with remaining parts taken from reference TRBV7-3 and TRBJ1-1, reads GAGVSQTPSNKVTEKGKYVELRCDPISGHTALYWYRQSLGQGPEFLIYFQGTGAADDSGLPNDRFFAVRPEGSVSTLKIQRTERGDSAVYLCASSLNPGAGTEAFFGQGTRLTVV.

The chain links TRBV5-1 to TRBJ1-6; maybe TRBD1 (6 bases). This CDR3 is 13 amino acids long. The ends were cut back, 5 bases at V and 7 bases at J, with 10 bases in the middle. Germline lookup yields CDR1 SGHRS and CDR2 YFSETQ. In nucleotides, the CDR3 is TGCGCCAGCAGTAGTCAGGGGAATTCACCCCTCCACTTT. Residues: CASSSQGNSPLHF.

The V and J genes are TRBV2 and TRBJ1-5, with a weak D call TRBD1 (5 bases). Germline lookup yields CDR1 SNHLY and CDR2 FYNNEI. Trimming removed 4 bases at V and 6 bases at J, with 22 bases between. The CDR3 loop spans 17 amino acids. The CDR3 bases are TGTGCCAGCAGTGTAAATACCCGGGACGCAAAACCTCAGCCCCAGCATTTT. Its protein product is CASSVNTRDAKPQPQHF.

This chain uses TRBV4-3 with TRBJ2-2, with 10 positions matching TRBD2. CDR3 length: 15 amino acids. Germline loops: CDR1 LGHNA, CDR2 YSLEER. The trim removed 5 bases at V and 7 bases at J, leaving 7 bases unmatched. CDR3 DNA: TGCGCCAGCAGCTGGTCTAGCGGGGGAGGCGGGGAGCTGTTTTTT. It translates to CASSWSSGGGGELFF.

The chain has TRBV30 and TRBJ1-2, with 9 positions matching TRBD1. The V and J ends lost 1 base and 4 bases, in that order; junction bases with no gene match: 4. Germline V CDR1 and CDR2: GTSNPN, SVGIG (reference sequence). This CDR3 region has 14 residues. CDR3 nucleotides: TGTGCCTGGAGTGCGGGACAGGGCCCCTATGGCTACACCTTC. Amino acids: CAWSAGQGPYGYTF.

The rearrangement joins TRBV9 to TRBJ2-3; the match to TRBD1 covers 10 bases. CDR3 size: 15 residues. CDR1 SGDLS and CDR2 YYNGEE come from the germline V gene. The V segment lost 3 bases and the J segment 3 bases; nucleotides outside the gene matches: 4. CDR3 in amino acids: CASSAWDRGTDTQYF. The CDR3 DNA follows: TGTGCCAGCAGCGCTTGGGACAGGGGTACAGATACGCAGTATTTT. Variable domain in full (rest from reference TRBV9 and TRBJ2-3): DSGVTQTPKHLITATGQRVTLRCSPRSGDLSVYWYQQSLDQGLQFLIQYYNGEERAKGNILERFSAQQFPDLHSELNLSSLELGDSALYFCASSAWDRGTDTQYFGPGTRLTVL.